This T cell receptor (beta chain) was documented in a study of cytomegalovirus exposure and HLA in healthy donors. Study information: Roughly 80 million unique TCRs from HLA-typed donors were held in an early data release.

About this clone itself: Its antigen is unknown.

Use of 60 Vbeta and 13 Jbeta primers characterized the PCR. Data came from immunoSEQ multiplex PCR; TCRdb stores just in-frame clones and leaves some out. Of over 200,000 clones in the sample, over 75% are singletons; the top ten hold around 1.4%. General study results and limits: According to the study, around 150 TCR beta chains were cytomegalovirus-associated. Later on, an analysis found that several of the most significant clusters appeared to be linked to common viral pathogens, which included parvovirus B19. Researchers had no immune exposure information except CMV serostatus available.

Germline assignment: CDR1 SQVTM and CDR2 ANQGSEA. The CDR3 covers 13 residues. The V segment lost 6 bases and the J segment 5 bases; nucleotides outside the gene matches: 10. The TCR originated in a human donor in good health. The material sequenced was PBMCs. The chain couples TRBV29-1 to TRBJ2-7; 7 bases match TRBD1. CDR3 protein: CSVGGRQGNEQYF. The CDR3 DNA reads as TGCAGCGTCGGTGGCCGACAGGGAAACGAGCAGTACTTC.